These 4 T cell receptor beta chains were sequenced from one sample in a study of metastatic and nonmetastatic thyroid tumors (TCRdb year 2020). Before undergoing thyroid surgery, none of the patients had been given any kind of treatment. The library was prepared using PCR. The instrument given in TCRdb is Illumina HiSeq 4000. Using fastp trimming at Q25 and MiXCR clonotype assembly, TCRdb reanalyzed the public sequencing data and kept in-frame beta chains. In this sample the table shows approximately 41,000 clones, 24% of which occur a single time. The top ten constitute roughly 15% of the sample. The sample consisted of tumor tissue. These TCRs come from a female donor with papillary thyroid cancer or a benign thyroid nodule (not recorded which). Some clones in this sample may be carry-over from other donors' samples.

The CDR3 reads CSAPGQNDYEQYF. The DNA of the CDR3 is TGCAGTGCCCCGGGACAGAATGACTACGAGCAGTACTTC. This chain joins TRBV20-1 and TRBJ2-7, with 7 bases lining up with TRBD1. The germline gives CDR1 DFQATT, CDR2 SNEGSKA (reference sequence). There are 13 residues in the CDR3. With 6 bases clipped from V and 3 bases from J, the junction kept 8 bases outside the gene matches.

This clone was counted ten times or more. The CDR3 DNA is TGCGCCAGCAGCTTGGACAACCACAGCCGGGGATCACCCCTCCACTTT. Its translation is CASSLDNHSRGSPLHF. The V and J genes are TRBV5-1 and TRBJ1-6; D call uncertain. This CDR3 has 16 residues. The V gene lost 0 bases and the J gene lost 10 bases, with 17 bases spanning the gap. Germline values: CDR1 SGHRS, CDR2 YFSETQ.

This clone was detected ten times or more. The chain has TRBV7-6 and TRBJ2-3; D is undetermined. The ends were cut back, 1 base at V and 2 bases at J, with 13 bases in the middle. The germline V gene encodes CDR1 SGHVS and CDR2 FNYEAQ. CDR3 length: 16 amino acids. The chain's CDR3 is CASSLDQGRYTDTQYF. The CDR3 DNA follows: TGTGCCAGCAGCTTAGATCAAGGGCGGTACACAGATACGCAGTATTTT. Supplemented by reference TRBV7-6 and TRBJ2-3, the full variable domain reads GAGVSQSPRYKVTKRGQDVALRCDPISGHVSLYWYRQALGQGPEFLTYFNYEAQQDKSGLPNDRFSAERPEGSISTLTIQRTEQRDSAMYRCASSLDQGRYTDTQYFGPGTRLTVL.

This clone appeared a few times. The J gene is TRBJ2-2, the V gene TRBV6-1; TRBD2 matches 7 bases. This CDR3 contains 16 residues. Unmatched junction bases numbered 15, after V lost 7 bases and J lost 7 bases. Germline V gene lookup returns CDR1 MNHNS and CDR2 SASEGT. In DNA form, the CDR3 reads TGTGCCAGCACTCTGAAGGTTGCGGGAGAGGACGGGGAGCTGTTTTTT. This sequence encodes CASTLKVAGEDGELFF.